Below, 17 T cell receptor beta chains from the same sample are listed, as sequenced in a study of T cells in Graves' hyperthyroidism and ophthalmopathy. It was RNA transcripts that yielded the amplified TCR beta CDR3 regions. HTBI primers were employed in a first-round RT-PCR of the TCR CDR3. TCRdb fed the multiplex PCR reads into MiXCR, producing one record per CDR3 protein. Here the sample spans about 590,000 distinct CDR3 sequences, approximately 14% being singletons. Sample: blood. Every receptor here comes from a woman aged 18-29 years with Graves' ophthalmopathy.

This clonotype has a handful of counts. V gene TRBV6-6 combines with J gene TRBJ2-7; no clear D. The CDR3 consists of 16 residues. The ends were cut back, 0 bases at V and 2 bases at J, with 14 bases in the middle. CDR1 is MNHNY, CDR2 SVGAGI, per germline (reference sequence). This chain's CDR3 is CASSYSSGFGTYEQYF. The CDR3 nucleotides read TGTGCCAGCAGTTACTCGAGTGGTTTCGGCACCTACGAGCAGTACTTC.

With regard to this clonotype: A read error may explain this, as a much larger clone is one base away. It is likely a read error, because the conserved phenylalanine at the end of the CDR3 is missing. The chain is built from TRBV5-5 and TRBJ2-7; D not resolved. The CDR3 contains 12 residues. With 3 bases removed from V and 3 bases from J, the gap between germline ends came to 7 bases. CDR1 and CDR2 from the germline V gene are SGHKS and YYEKEE (reference sequence). CDR3 sequence: CASSSRVYEQYS. The CDR3 DNA follows: TGTGCCAGCAGCTCCCGAGTCTACGAGCAGTACTCC.

There are many counts of this clonotype. The chain has TRBV19 and TRBJ2-1, with TRBD2 matching 15 bases. The CDR3 covers 15 residues. V trimming: 10 bases; J trimming: 5 bases; junction bases outside the gene matches: 6. Germline V gene sequence: CDR1 LNHDA, CDR2 SQIVND (reference sequence). The CDR3 sequence: CANLRTSGRDNEQFF. The CDR3 DNA sequence: TGTGCCAACTTGAGGACTAGCGGGAGGGACAATGAGCAGTTCTTC.

This clonotype came up many times. This sequence joins TRBV27 and TRBJ2-7; tentatively, D is TRBD2 (5 bases). Trimming removed 2 bases at V and 3 bases at J, with 11 bases between. The germline V gene has CDR1 MNHEY and CDR2 SMNVEV (reference sequence). The CDR3 is made up of 14 amino acids. The CDR3 DNA sequence: TGTGCCAGCAGTTTAAAGCGGACCAACTACGAGCAGTACTTC. Translating it yields CASSLKRTNYEQYF.

There are many counts of this clonotype. The V call is TRBV4-1, the J call TRBJ2-7, with TRBD2 as a possible D gene (6 bases). V was clipped by 1 base and J by 6 bases, with 16 bases between them. This CDR3 is built from 15 residues. Germline assignment: CDR1 MGHRA and CDR2 YSYEKL. CDR3 region: CASSQVAVSRSEQYF. CDR3 DNA sequence: TGCGCCAGCAGCCAAGTAGCGGTCTCACGCAGCGAGCAGTACTTC.

The V gene is TRBV28, the J gene TRBJ2-7, with 13 positions matching TRBD2. The CDR3 is 16 amino acids. Per the germline V gene, CDR1 is MDHEN and CDR2 is SYDVKM. Trimming took 5 bases from V and 4 from J; bases not matched to a gene: 8. Written as DNA, the CDR3 is TGTGCCAGCAGTACCAGGACTAGCGGGAGACCTTACGAGCAGTACTTC. It translates to CASSTRTSGRPYEQYF. Supplemented by reference TRBV28 and TRBJ2-7, the full variable domain reads DVKVTQSSRYLVKRTGEKVFLECVQDMDHENMFWYRQDPGLGLRLIYFSYDVKMKEKGDIPEGYSVSREKKERFSLILESASTNQTSMYLCASSTRTSGRPYEQYFGPGTRLTVT.

V is TRBV27 and J is TRBJ2-7; no reliable D call. Germline loops: CDR1 MNHEY, CDR2 SMNVEV (reference sequence). Trimming left V 2 bases short and J 3 bases short, with 8 bases between. CDR3 length: 13 amino acids. This chain's CDR3 is CASSLRIFYEQYF. CDR3 bases: TGTGCCAGCAGTTTACGCATTTTCTACGAGCAGTACTTC.

This clonotype was found many times. CDR3 in DNA: TGTGCCAGCAGTTCCGGACAGGGCCGCTCACCCCTCCACTTT. This gives the protein CASSSGQGRSPLHF. V is TRBV12-3 or TRBV12-4 and J is TRBJ1-6; TRBD1 matches at 8 bases. The V and J ends lost 4 bases and 10 bases, in that order; junction bases with no gene match: 6. The CDR3 extends over 14 amino acids.

This clonotype showed up many times. The chain is built from TRBV7-2 and TRBJ2-7; 8 nucleotides match TRBD2. Per the germline V gene, CDR1 is SGHTA and CDR2 is FQGNSA. V lost 1 base and J lost 9; bases outside the gene matches: 11. The CDR3 consists of 15 residues. CDR3 in DNA: TGTGCCAGCAGCTTAGGAATTGTGCGGGAGGTTCGGCAGTACTTC. Translated: CASSLGIVREVRQYF.

Comments on this clonotype: Since a much larger clone is just one base distant, this may be a read error. The chain couples TRBV6-2 or TRBV6-3 to TRBJ1-1; a weak D match, TRBD1 (5 bases). Trimming shortened V by 10 bases and J by 4 bases, and 10 bases separated the two germline ends. Germline V gene data show CDR1 as MNHEY and CDR2 as SVGEGT. This CDR3 comprises 11 residues. In DNA form, the CDR3 reads TGTGCCATCGCGGGGGGCACTGAAGCTTTCTTT. This sequence encodes CAIAGGTEAFF.

This clonotype showed up just a few times. The chain joins TRBV19 to TRBJ1-2; TRBD1 aligns across 11 bases. Unmatched junction bases numbered 6, after V lost 7 bases and J lost 5 bases. The CDR3 runs 14 residues. Looked up from germline, CDR1 is LNHDA and CDR2 is SQIVND (reference sequence). The CDR3 protein is CASTGTGGPYGYTF. The CDR3 DNA reads as TGTGCCAGTACCGGGACAGGGGGGCCGTATGGCTACACCTTC.

At least ten counts were recorded for this clonotype. This sequence joins TRBV11-3 and TRBJ2-7; D may be TRBD2 (5 bases). Trimming took off 5 bases at V and 3 bases at J, with 17 bases between the two ends. The CDR3 is 15 amino acids. CDR1 is SGHNT and CDR2 is YENEEA in the germline V gene. The CDR3 DNA follows: TGTGCCAGCAGCCAGATGGCCACTAGAGACTACGAGCAGTACTTC. This encodes CASSQMATRDYEQYF.

The V call is TRBV12-3 or TRBV12-4, the J call TRBJ2-2; tentatively, D is TRBD1 or TRBD2 (5 bases each). The CDR3 length is 18 residues. V was clipped by 3 bases and J by 6 bases, with 23 bases between them. CDR3 residues: CASSFPLRQRRRAGELFF. Written as DNA, the CDR3 is TGTGCCAGCAGTTTCCCCCTCCGACAGCGGCGTAGGGCCGGGGAGCTGTTTTTT.

This clonotype was seen ten or more times. The V gene is TRBV3-1, the J gene TRBJ2-7, with D possibly TRBD1 on 6 matching bases. Trimming left V 0 bases short and J 2 bases short, with 14 bases between. CDR1 and CDR2 from the germline V gene are LGHDT and YNNKEL (reference sequence). This CDR3 is 16 amino acids long. CDR3 nucleotide sequence: TGTGCCAGCAGCCAAGATCGGGCTGGGGACACCTACGAGCAGTACTTC. It specifies CASSQDRAGDTYEQYF.

This clonotype turned up a few times. A much larger clone differs from this one at a single base, so this may be a read error. The V call is TRBV9, the J call TRBJ1-5, with D possibly matching TRBD1 (5 bases). The CDR3 runs to 15 residues. Trimming removed 0 bases from V and 2 bases from J, with 9 bases in between. Germline V gene lookup returns CDR1 SGDLS and CDR2 YYNGEE. The CDR3 nucleotides read TGTGCCAGCAGCGTAGTAGGGGACGGCAATCAGCCCCAGCATTTT. This gives the protein CASSVVGDGNQPQHF.

This clonotype was seen repeatedly, ten times or more. V is TRBV7-9 and J is TRBJ2-1, with D hard to call. V was pared by 1 base and J by 9 bases, with 7 bases between. This CDR3 is 12 amino acids long. Germline lookup yields CDR1 SEHNR and CDR2 FQNEAQ (reference sequence). The CDR3 sequence is CASSLGAGEQFF. CDR3 in DNA: TGTGCCAGCAGCTTAGGGGCCGGTGAGCAGTTCTTC.

This clonotype was counted many times. The chain has TRBV30 and TRBJ2-2, with D possibly being TRBD1 (5 bases). From germline, CDR1 is GTSNPN and CDR2 SVGIG (reference sequence). The CDR3 covers 13 residues. V dropped 8 bases and J dropped 5 bases, with 15 bases sitting between them. CDR3 DNA: TGTGCCGGACACAGGTCTCCGACCGGGGAGCTGTTTTTT. Amino acids: CAGHRSPTGELFF.